This TCR beta chain was documented in a study of Graves' ophthalmopathy and Graves' hyperthyroidism (dated by TCRdb to the late 2010s). About the study as a whole: Peripheral blood was collected at initial diagnosis, prior to any treatment. The study used TCR beta repertoire signatures to distinguish Graves' ophthalmopathy from Graves' hyperthyroidism and to predict progression to ophthalmopathy. In total, around 130 blood samples were TCR-sequenced: around 42 ophthalmopathy, roughly 80 hyperthyroidism and about 17 hyperthyroidism-to-ophthalmopathy patients. A discovery set of about a hundred patients (43 ophthalmopathy, 55 to 65 stable hyperthyroidism) was enrolled to explore V-J signatures distinguishing ophthalmopathy from hyperthyroidism. An independent validation cohort was composed of fewer than 20 hyperthyroidism patients and more than 15 patients who later progressed from hyperthyroidism to ophthalmopathy. In about six hyperthyroidism patients, the T-cell repertoire of thyroid tissue was compared with the T-cell repertoire of blood. Once sampling was done, hyperthyroidism patients were given methimazole at a starting dose of 30 mg daily, while ophthalmopathy patients were given high-dose intravenous methylprednisolone. The 85 to 100 discovery patients were divided at random into training and test sets in a 7:3 ratio. Overall study results and their limits: Most expanded thyroid clonotypes with a frequency above 0.001 also appeared in blood, which suggests that blood repertoires may reflect the immune response in the thyroid. Sample size was not statistically predetermined, and group allocation was not concealed from the investigators. The 13-signature model separated ophthalmopathy from stable hyperthyroidism with approximately 90% sensitivity and about 84% specificity in cross-validation, and 80%/75% in the test set. In validation, the model predicted ophthalmopathy progression with 55% to 71% sensitivity and approximately 75% specificity; some 13 predicted patients were CT-confirmed with GO in a median of approximately 6.2 months.

Sequences DFQATT (CDR1) and SNEGSKA (CDR2) are obtained from the germline V gene (reference sequence). V gives up 1 base and J gives up 3 bases, and the segment between their germline ends measures 10 bases. The CDR3 holds 14 amino acids from the cysteine to the phenylalanine. The entry retains the CDR3 DNA only, 42 bases that are in frame from base 1. This clonotype came up a few times. No antigen is known for it. Nothing much larger sits one base from this clone, and base qualities are not available. A patient counted as having stable hyperthyroidism if there was no progression to ophthalmopathy within 18 months of follow-up. The hyperthyroidism patients were 18 to 65 years old and newly diagnosed, with a disease duration of less than 2 months. Patients with other autoimmune diseases, uncontrolled infections, pregnancy or lactation were excluded from the study. Diagnosis relied on clinical symptoms, serum thyroxine, TRAb, thyroid ultrasound and orbital computed tomography. Using Ficoll-Paque density gradient centrifugation, PBMCs were isolated from about 9.2 ml of fresh peripheral blood. Trizol reagent was used to extract the total RNA, and its quality was then checked on an Agilent 2100 Bioanalyzer.

TCR beta CDR3 regions were amplified from RNA transcripts for repertoire sequencing. A first-round RT-PCR used HTBI primers with the Qiagen OneStep RT-PCR kit, followed by a second-round multiplex PCR, size selection and purification. Libraries were sequenced paired-end with 100 bp reads on an Illumina HiSeq2000. The original pipeline was this. SOAPnuke was used to process the reads, throwing out any read that had adapters, had uncalled bases, had a mean Phred below 15, or lacked an exact constant-primer or identifier match. High-quality paired reads were merged with COPE v1.2.5. Unique nucleotide sequences were defined as clonotypes and aligned to IMGT TRB V, D and J references using MiTCR v1.1. The analysis was limited to V-J combinations with a frequency above 0.0001, which together covered approximately 99% of the repertoires. For each V-J combination, a TCR clonal expansion and chaos score was defined as the ratio of F50 clonal expansion to chaos observed in the TCRdist matrix. Welch's t-statistics and random forest were used to reduce features to about a dozen V-J combinations, which were fed into a naive Bayes classifier. Thyroid-blood repertoire similarity was quantified with the Morisita-Horn index. In-frame beta chains were kept once TCRdb had trimmed the public reads at Q25 with fastp and called clones with MiXCR. Identical CDR3 protein sequences are pooled into one entry, listed with their most common genes and DNA. TCRdb's processing, not the authors' own work, is the source of the V and J calls. This sample comprises just over 600,000 distinct CDR3 sequences, 20% to 25% of them detected only once. Clones ranked in the top ten supply about 6.6% of the sample.

The sequenced sample consisted of peripheral blood. Recombination joined TRBV20-1 with TRBJ1-3; confidence is insufficient to name the D gene. The receptor comes from a woman under 30 with stable Graves' hyperthyroidism. Some clones in this sample may be carry-over from other donors' samples. Donor details come from another sample of the same person, matched by shared clones. Here the CDR3 is given as CSARGGGFGNTIYF. The DNA sequence reads TGCAGTGCTAGAGGGGGAGGGTTTGGAAACACCATATATTTT.